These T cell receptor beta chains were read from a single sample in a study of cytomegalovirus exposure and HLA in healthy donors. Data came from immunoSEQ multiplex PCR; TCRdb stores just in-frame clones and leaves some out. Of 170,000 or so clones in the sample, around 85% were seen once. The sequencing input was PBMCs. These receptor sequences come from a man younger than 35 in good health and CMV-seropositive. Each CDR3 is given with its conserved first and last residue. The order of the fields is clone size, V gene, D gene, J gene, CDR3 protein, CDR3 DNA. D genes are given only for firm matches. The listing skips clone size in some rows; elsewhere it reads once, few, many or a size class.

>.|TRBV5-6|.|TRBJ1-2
CASSLGQFYGYTF
TGTGCCAGCAGCTTGGGACAGTTCTATGGCTACACCTTC
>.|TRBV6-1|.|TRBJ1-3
CASKESSGNTIYF
TGTGCCAGCAAAGAGTCCTCTGGAAACACCATATATTTT
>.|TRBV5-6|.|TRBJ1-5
CASSLGGRDNQPQHF
TGTGCCAGCAGCTTGGGGGGGAGGGATAATCAGCCCCAGCATTTT
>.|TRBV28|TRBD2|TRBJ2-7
CASLTGAGGTYEQYF
TGTGCCAGTCTTACCGGAGCGGGAGGGACCTACGAGCAGTACTTC
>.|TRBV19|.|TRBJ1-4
CASSGVAANEKLFF
TGTGCCAGTTCCGGCGTAGCGGCTAATGAAAAACTGTTTTTT
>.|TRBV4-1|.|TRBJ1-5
CASSQPGRRQFQPQHF
TGCGCCAGCAGCCAACCAGGCAGGCGCCAATTTCAGCCCCAGCATTTT
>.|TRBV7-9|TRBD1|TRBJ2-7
CASSGTGGKSYEQYF
TGTGCCAGCAGCGGGACAGGGGGTAAATCCTACGAGCAGTACTTC
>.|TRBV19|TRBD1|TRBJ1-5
CASSIGTDYQPQHF
TGTGCCAGTAGTATCGGGACAGACTATCAGCCCCAGCATTTT
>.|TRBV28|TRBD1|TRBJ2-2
CASSPGQGYTGELFF
TGTGCCAGCAGTCCAGGACAGGGGTACACCGGGGAGCTGTTTTTT
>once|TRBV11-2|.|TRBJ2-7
CATLGLHEQYF
TGTGCCACCCTTGGGCTCCACGAGCAGTACTTC
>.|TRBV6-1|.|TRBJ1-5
CASRGIPGLNQPQHF
TGTGCCAGCAGAGGGATTCCGGGGTTAAATCAGCCCCAGCATTTT
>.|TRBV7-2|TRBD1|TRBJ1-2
CASSRGQGNGYTF
TGTGCCAGCAGCCGGGGACAGGGGAATGGCTACACCTTC
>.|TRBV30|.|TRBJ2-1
CAWSLGALTYNEQFF
TGTGCCTGGAGCCTAGGGGCGCTAACCTACAATGAGCAGTTCTTC
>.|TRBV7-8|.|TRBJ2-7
CASSLFRAGSTYEQYF
TGTGCCAGCAGCTTATTCCGGGCAGGGTCCACCTACGAGCAGTACTTC